Below, 18 T cell receptor beta chains from the same sample are listed, as sequenced in a study of cytomegalovirus exposure and HLA in healthy donors. Use of 60 Vbeta and 13 Jbeta primers characterized the PCR. Profiled with immunoSEQ multiplex PCR; TCRdb holds only in-frame clones, not every one. The sample holds about 140,000 clones, roughly 78% seen once. Sequenced sample: PBMCs. The origin of the receptors is a man between 18 and 29 years old in good health and CMV-seropositive.

The V call is TRBV6-4, the J call TRBJ1-1; 10 bases fit TRBD1. Germline V gene data show CDR1 as MRHNA and CDR2 as SNTAGT. CDR3 length equals 15 residues. The V gene end was trimmed by 3 bases and the J gene end by 7 bases; junction bases not matched to a gene: 8. The CDR3 reads CASSDVGQGEGEAFF. CDR3 nucleotide sequence: TGTGCCAGCAGTGATGTAGGACAGGGGGAGGGTGAAGCTTTCTTT.

The gene calls are TRBV4-1 and TRBJ1-5, with D possibly TRBD1 on 5 matching bases. The CDR3 totals 16 residues. In germline, CDR1 is MGHRA, CDR2 YSYEKL. V dropped 0 bases and J dropped 7 bases, with 16 bases sitting between them. The CDR3 spells CASSQELAGSRQPQHF. CDR3 bases: TGCGCCAGCAGCCAAGAGTTAGCAGGGTCGCGCCAGCCCCAGCATTTT.

The CDR3 is CASSRSQDSEAFF. Written as DNA, the CDR3 is TGTGCCAGCAGCAGATCCCAGGACTCGGAAGCTTTCTTT. The rearrangement links TRBV11-2 to TRBJ1-1; D is unresolved. The CDR3 has 13 amino acids. V was trimmed by 5 bases and J by 8 bases, leaving 15 bases between them. Germline CDR1 reads SGHAT; CDR2 reads FQNNGV.

The V gene is TRBV29-1, the J gene TRBJ1-1; TRBD1 matches at 10 bases. The CDR3 extends over 12 amino acids. J gave up 6 bases and V 6 bases, and 4 bases lay outside the gene matches. Germline assignment: CDR1 SQVTM and CDR2 ANQGSEA. CDR3 nucleotide sequence: TGCAGCGTAGACAGGGGGCTTCCTGAAGCTTTCTTT. As protein: CSVDRGLPEAFF.

V and J are TRBV27 and TRBJ2-2; the D is unclear. The CDR3 has 13 amino acids. Germline V gives CDR1 MNHEY, CDR2 SMNVEV (reference sequence). The V end was cut by 8 bases, the J end by 3 bases, with 10 bases between. The chain's CDR3 is CASCYSYTGELFF. CDR3 sequence (DNA): TGTGCCAGCTGTTACAGTTACACCGGGGAGCTGTTTTTT.

This chain uses TRBV19 with TRBJ1-4, with D possibly matching TRBD1 (5 bases). The CDR3 totals 13 residues. CDR1 is LNHDA and CDR2 is SQIVND in the germline V gene (reference sequence). V was shortened by 6 bases and J by 7 bases, with 12 bases between the two germline ends. Here the CDR3 reads CASSLGGSEKLFF. The CDR3 nucleotides read TGTGCCAGTAGCCTTGGGGGGAGTGAAAAACTGTTTTTT. The full variable domain, its missing parts supplied by reference TRBV19 and TRBJ1-4, is DGGITQSPKYLFRKEGQNVTLSCEQNLNHDAMYWYRQDPGQGLRLIYYSQIVNDFQKGDIAEGYSVSREKKESFPLTVTSAQKNPTAFYLCASSLGGSEKLFFGSGTQLSVL.

The J gene is TRBJ1-1, the V gene TRBV7-9; D uncertain. Trimming stripped 3 bases from V and 1 base from J, with 12 bases between. The CDR3 extends over 15 amino acids. Germline loops: CDR1 SEHNR, CDR2 FQNEAQ (reference sequence). The CDR3 here is CASSFGVEGNTEAFF. The CDR3 DNA reads as TGTGCCAGCAGCTTTGGGGTGGAGGGGAACACTGAAGCTTTCTTT.

This clone was seen a few times. The gene calls are TRBV5-1 and TRBJ2-5; TRBD2 aligns across 8 bases. The CDR3 totals 15 residues. Unmatched junction bases numbered 5, after V lost 0 bases and J lost 4 bases. Germline V gives CDR1 SGHRS, CDR2 YFSETQ. The CDR3 DNA reads TGCGCCAGCAGCTTGGGGTCGGGAGGGGGAGAGACCCAGTACTTC. It encodes CASSLGSGGGETQYF. Full variable domain (outside the CDR3, taken from reference TRBV5-1 and TRBJ2-5): KAGVTQTPRYLIKTRGQQVTLSCSPISGHRSVSWYQQTPGQGLQFLFEYFSETQRNKGNFPGRFSGRQFSNSRSEMNVSTLELGDSALYLCASSLGSGGGETQYFGPGTRLLVL.

The V and J genes are TRBV7-9 and TRBJ1-2; 7 nucleotides match TRBD1. The CDR3 spans 14 residues. V trimming: 8 bases; J trimming: 4 bases; junction bases outside the gene matches: 10. CDR1 is SEHNR, CDR2 FQNEAQ, per germline (reference sequence). CDR3 sequence reads: CASRTRGDRYGYTF. In DNA, the CDR3 is TGTGCCAGCCGAACCAGGGGGGACCGCTATGGCTACACCTTC.

The sample holds a few counts of this clone. The chain has TRBV7-6 and TRBJ2-5; a weak D match, TRBD2 (5 bases). This CDR3 contains 15 residues. Trimming took 2 bases from V and 2 from J, leaving 12 bases between them. Germline CDR1 and CDR2: SGHVS and FNYEAQ. The CDR3 DNA reads TGTGCCAGCAGCTTATTAGCGACGAATCAAGAGACCCAGTACTTC. Translating it yields CASSLLATNQETQYF.

This clone was observed a handful of times. The V gene is TRBV7-2, the J gene TRBJ2-1; TRBD2 agrees at 14 bases. V dropped 3 bases and J dropped 7; count of bases not matched to a gene: 5. Germline V gene sequence: CDR1 SGHTA, CDR2 FQGNSA. The CDR3 runs 16 residues. The CDR3, as DNA: TGTGCCAGCAGCTTTAGGGGGACTAGCGGGAGTAATGAGCAGTTCTTC. This codes for CASSFRGTSGSNEQFF.

This chain uses TRBV5-1 with TRBJ2-7; TRBD1 agrees at 8 bases. Trimming at V came to 4 bases and at J to 2 bases, leaving 5 bases not matched to a gene. This CDR3 contains 14 residues. Germline assignment: CDR1 SGHRS and CDR2 YFSETQ. The CDR3 DNA reads TGCGCCAGCAGCGGGACAGGTCAGGCCTACGAGCAGTACTTC. Translating it yields CASSGTGQAYEQYF.

V usage is TRBV5-1 and J usage is TRBJ1-1; no definite D call. From germline, CDR1 is SGHRS and CDR2 YFSETQ. The CDR3 has 17 residues. V lost 2 bases and J lost 4, with 21 bases in between. CDR3 sequence: CASSLVSPAGGGTEAFF. DNA of the CDR3: TGCGCCAGCAGCTTAGTATCTCCCGCCGGAGGTGGCACTGAAGCTTTCTTT.

This rearrangement joins TRBV10-1 to TRBJ1-5; D is uncertain. V was shortened by 8 bases and J by 6 bases, with 20 bases between the two germline ends. The CDR3 is 15 amino acids. Germline-derived CDR1 and CDR2 are WNHNN and SYGVQD (reference sequence). The CDR3 DNA follows: TGCGCCAGCCCTCCCTTTCTTCGTCTCTGTCAGCCCCAGCATTTT. Residues: CASPPFLRLCQPQHF.

The J gene is TRBJ2-2, the V gene TRBV11-1, with 7 bases that match TRBD2. Germline V lookup: CDR1 SGHAT, CDR2 FQDESV (reference sequence). The length of the CDR3 is 15 residues. V was clipped by 5 bases and J by 6 bases; unmatched bases: 9. CDR3 DNA sequence: TGTGCCAGCAGCCCTCGGACCCGGGGGGCCGGGGAGCTGTTTTTT. Protein sequence: CASSPRTRGAGELFF.

The chain carries TRBV27 and TRBJ2-7, with TRBD1 identical over 8 bases. Per germline, CDR1 MNHEY and CDR2 SMNVEV (reference sequence). The V and J ends lost 2 bases and 0 bases, in that order; junction bases with no gene match: 3. CDR3 length: 15 residues. This chain's CDR3 is CASSLRQGSSYEQYF. The DNA of the CDR3 is TGTGCCAGCAGTTTAAGACAGGGGAGCTCCTACGAGCAGTACTTC.

V and J are TRBV28 and TRBJ2-7; 7 bases map to TRBD2. With 9 bases clipped from V and 2 bases from J, the junction kept 4 bases outside the gene matches. The V gene's germline CDR1 is MDHEN and CDR2 SYDVKM. The CDR3 loop spans 12 amino acids. In nucleotides, the CDR3 is TGTGCCAGTATTGGGAGGGCCTACGAGCAGTACTTC. Its translation is CASIGRAYEQYF. Looking up the rest from reference TRBV28 and TRBJ2-7 gives the full variable domain: DVKVTQSSRYLVKRTGEKVFLECVQDMDHENMFWYRQDPGLGLRLIYFSYDVKMKEKGDIPEGYSVSREKKERFSLILESASTNQTSMYLCASIGRAYEQYFGPGTRLTVT.

This clone was seen only once. The chain joins TRBV28 to TRBJ1-6, with D perhaps TRBD1 (5 bases). This CDR3 contains 15 residues. Germline V gene data show CDR1 as MDHEN and CDR2 as SYDVKM. Trimming cost V 3 bases and J 8 bases, with 14 bases left between them. The CDR3, as DNA: TGTGCCAGCAGTTTCCCGCAGGGATACTATTCACCCCTCCACTTT. This translates into CASSFPQGYYSPLHF.